The 7 T cell receptor beta chains given below trace back to one sample, sequenced in a study of T cell repertoires in cytomegalovirus infection. TCRdb fed the reads into MiXCR, producing one record per CDR3 protein. In the table there are approximately 140,000 distinct CDR3 sequences, roughly 9% of which are singletons. The sample consisted of PBMCs. The receptor set was obtained from a human donor in good health (CMV status not recorded). Some clones in this sample may be carry-over from other donors' samples.

This clonotype was found many times. The chain has TRBV28 and TRBJ2-7; D ambiguous. Germline lookup yields CDR1 MDHEN and CDR2 SYDVKM. The CDR3 runs 16 residues. V was clipped by 2 bases and J by 2 bases, with 16 bases between them. DNA of the CDR3: TGTGCCAGCAGTTTACGGAGCTGGACGGCCCCCTACGAGCAGTACTTC. Translated, it gives CASSLRSWTAPYEQYF. The full variable domain, rest sourced from reference TRBV28 and TRBJ2-7, is DVKVTQSSRYLVKRTGEKVFLECVQDMDHENMFWYRQDPGLGLRLIYFSYDVKMKEKGDIPEGYSVSREKKERFSLILESASTNQTSMYLCASSLRSWTAPYEQYFGPGTRLTVT.

This clonotype was detected ten times or more. CDR3 in amino acids: CASSFAGRTEAFF. In DNA, the CDR3 is TGTGCCAGCAGTTTCGCCGGGCGCACTGAAGCTTTCTTT. The chain joins TRBV28 to TRBJ1-1; D call uncertain. Trimming removed 3 bases at V and 4 bases at J, with 9 bases between. There are 13 residues in the CDR3. Germline V gene data show CDR1 as MDHEN and CDR2 as SYDVKM. The full variable domain, with the rest looked up from reference TRBV28 and TRBJ1-1, is DVKVTQSSRYLVKRTGEKVFLECVQDMDHENMFWYRQDPGLGLRLIYFSYDVKMKEKGDIPEGYSVSREKKERFSLILESASTNQTSMYLCASSFAGRTEAFFGQGTRLTVV.

This clonotype was observed at least ten times. The chain has TRBV20-1 and TRBJ1-2, with D uncertain. Germline values: CDR1 DFQATT, CDR2 SNEGSKA (reference sequence). CDR3 length: 14 residues. V was pared by 2 bases and J by 1 base, with 11 bases between. The CDR3 nucleotides read TGCAGTGCTAGACCCGCGGACTTTAACTATGGCTACACCTTC. As protein: CSARPADFNYGYTF.

This clonotype came up a few times. The rearrangement joins TRBV2 to TRBJ2-5, with D unresolved. From germline, CDR1 is SNHLY and CDR2 FYNNEI. The CDR3 covers 11 residues. The V end was cut by 1 base, the J end by 5 bases, with 2 bases between. In nucleotides, the CDR3 is TGTGCCAGCAGTGAAGTCGAGACCCAGTACTTC. Translating gives CASSEVETQYF.

There are many counts of this clonotype. The chain uses TRBV24-1 and TRBJ2-2; D is undetermined. The germline V and J ends were trimmed by 0 bases and 7 bases, with 11 bases remaining between them. The CDR3 has 15 residues. Germline loops: CDR1 KGHDR, CDR2 SFDVKD. The CDR3 protein is CATSDLQGDLGELFF. In DNA form, the CDR3 reads TGTGCCACCAGTGATTTGCAAGGTGACCTCGGGGAGCTGTTTTTT.

This clonotype was detected ten times or more. The V call is TRBV7-2, the J call TRBJ1-2, with TRBD1 as a possible D gene (6 bases). CDR3 length equals 14 residues. V was shortened by 5 bases and J by 7 bases, with 17 bases between the two germline ends. The germline V gene has CDR1 SGHTA and CDR2 FQGNSA. The CDR3 protein is CASSLPGGQAGYTF. CDR3 sequence (DNA): TGTGCCAGCAGCCTACCGGGGGGGCAGGCTGGCTACACCTTC.

This clonotype appeared many times. V is TRBV28 and J is TRBJ1-4; D possibly corresponds to TRBD1 (6 bases). The length of the CDR3 is 14 residues. Germline V lookup: CDR1 MDHEN, CDR2 SYDVKM. The V end lost 6 bases, the J end lost 2 bases, and 10 bases lay between the germline ends. The CDR3 is CASSPGGTNEKLFF. CDR3 bases: TGTGCCAGCAGCCCGGGGGGCACTAATGAAAAACTGTTTTTT.